The clone carrying this T cell receptor (beta chain) was seen at least ten times. Its antigen is currently unknown. This CDR3 has 12 amino acids. Trimming shortened V by 4 bases and J by 8 bases, and 8 bases separated the two germline ends. From germline, CDR1 is LGHDT and CDR2 YNNKEL (reference sequence). TCR beta VDJ combinations and CDR3 sequences were profiled from genomic DNA. TCRdb passed the reads through MiXCR, listing each CDR3 protein once. The sample carries 200,000 or so distinct CDR3 sequences, under 55% recorded once. Patients selected for sequencing had displayed CD8+CD57+ cell expansion by flow cytometry. All patients had severe acquired aplastic anemia. The data belong to a study of CD8+CD57+ T cells in acquired aplastic anemia. Study-wide background: Average DNA yield from sorted CD4+ and CD8+ cells was approximately 3 ug. Study-wide points: Significance was not reached for CD8+ Simpson's diversity between patients and controls. Overlapping CD8+ CDR3 repertoires of patients and controls contained approximately 29 shared sequences.

Sequenced sample: sorted CD4+, CD8+, or CD8+CD57+ T cells (not recorded which) from PBMCs. This TCR came from a human donor with aplastic anemia. The chain carries TRBV3-1 and TRBJ1-4; D unresolved. In DNA, the CDR3 is TGTGCCAGCAGCCGGTCCGGGGAAAAACTGTTTTTT. Encoded protein: CASSRSGEKLFF.